This T cell receptor beta chain originates from a study of the immune and genomic landscape of osteosarcoma (dated by TCRdb to the early 2020s). In terms of the full investigation: The overall cohort was composed of 48 pediatric and adult patients with high-grade osteosarcoma, and a median age at diagnosis of approximately 25 years (range 5-81) was recorded. In the overall cohort, around three fifths of patients were male, and approximately 80% had localized disease at diagnosis. To characterize the osteosarcoma immunogenomic landscape, the TCR sequencing results were combined with transcriptome, protein array and immunostaining data. To define immunogenic potential, the study profiled osteosarcoma specimens using whole genome, RNA and T-cell receptor sequencing, along with immunohistochemistry and reverse phase protein arrays. A couple of samples from the same tumor site were contributed by each of a few patients. An explanation for the limited clinical activity of immune checkpoint inhibitors in osteosarcoma was sought in the study. Poor-risk disease was overrepresented in the cohort, as 73% of patients had an unfavorable pathologic response to standard therapy and about 66% were deceased. What the study reported, not specific to this receptor: Matched blood was collected from only a couple of patients, alongside the frozen tumor specimens. Overall, productive TCR clonality was low, with a mean of 0.09 and a maximum of 0.3, which suggests limited clonal expansion of T cells. TCR productive clonality was greater in the immune-hot C3 cluster than in the cold C1 cluster, although TCR productive clonality remained low overall. In five cases, a single hyperexpanded clone dominated the repertoire, and each of these five cases had fewer than 100 T-cell clonotypes. No statistical method determined sample size because osteosarcoma is rare and all possible samples were collected. The clonality benchmarks were taken from external normal skin and healthy peripheral blood data instead of from matched normal tissue.

TCR beta chain CDR3 regions were immunosequenced with the ImmunoSEQ Assay (Adaptive Biotechnologies). In the paper's pipeline: The ImmunoSEQ Analyzer platform was used to export TCRB rearrangements, read counts, read proportions and gene usage. T-cell clonality was computed as 1 minus Pielou's evenness on productive rearrangements. Clonal space homeostasis binned clonotypes as rare, small, medium, large or hyperexpanded (0.01 to 1 of the repertoire). TCR productive clonality was compared across immune clusters C1, C2 and C3 using the Wilcoxon rank sum test. This immuneACCESS table, as held by TCRdb, lists in-frame sequences with V and J called but not all clones. Of the missing ones, under half trace to an unresolved V gene in checked studies; the others have no known cause. V and J calls and clone size are those listed in that table; D and trimming were worked out from the DNA. The sample yields roughly 10,000 clones; over 55% were counted once. The ten biggest clones cover roughly 18% of the sample.

As concerns this clone: It has no known antigen specificity. No base quality information exists; no much larger clone differs at one position.

Cut back by 9 bases and 5 bases, the V and J ends lie 9 bases apart. The CDR3 holds 11 amino acids from the cysteine to the phenylalanine. Solely the CDR3 DNA is kept, with 33 bases framed from the first base. The CDR1 and CDR2 encoded by the germline V gene (reference sequence) are LNHDA and SQIVND. The tumors sampled were post-treatment primary, local recurrence and metastasis specimens taken from patients with a poor prognosis. What was sequenced was osteosarcoma tumor tissue from the lung. The TCR was taken from a human donor with osteosarcoma. The rearranged chain carries TRBV19 and TRBJ2-3; the best D guess is TRBD2, with 5 bases matching. Here is the DNA: TGTGCCAGCGCAGGAGGAGATACGCAGTATTTT. Translated, this gives CASAGGDTQYF.